Here is one TCR beta chain with its context. Its specificity is unknown. Investigators isolated RNA and reverse transcribed it into cDNA to act as the sequencing template. Profiling relied on immunoSEQ multiplex PCR, and the TCRdb table lists in-frame clones only, not all of them. The data hold tens of thousands of clones, with approximately 28% observed a single time. This sample was taken from a study of CD8+ T cells in alopecia areata. Whole-study findings and limits: A great number of expanded lesional clones endured in scalp and blood during tofacitinib.

The treatment was: oral pan-JAK inhibitor, 5-10 mg twice daily. Those with alopecia areata gave lesional scalp punch biopsies and peripheral blood. Per germline, CDR1 SQVTM and CDR2 ANQGSEA. Trimming removed 1 base at V and 2 bases at J, with 14 bases between. This CDR3 has 15 amino acids. The V and J genes are TRBV29-1 and TRBJ2-5; D may be TRBD2 (5 bases). The sequences come from CD8+ T cells sorted from blood, collected at week 4, from a patient treated with tofacitinib. The sequence came from a human donor with alopecia areata. This CDR3 is CSVEGYRGRQETQYF. As DNA, the CDR3 is TGCAGCGTTGAAGGGTACCGCGGGCGTCAAGAGACCCAGTACTTC.